This paragraph reports one TCR beta chain. What it recognizes is unknown. These data belong to a study of vaccination and CD4 T cells after COVID-19. Once obtained from cultured CD4+ T cells, the DNA was sequenced using the Oncomine TCR Beta short-read assay. Each CDR3 protein gets one entry after TCRdb re-called the PCR reads with MiXCR. Found here are about 17,000 distinct CDR3 sequences, 48% of them singletons; the top ten hold about 5%. Treatment noted: roughly 10-day PBMC culture with coronavirus spike peptide pools or control peptides (ViraFEST assay). Negative selection yielded CD4+ T cells from day-10 cultures. Trimming shortened V by 5 bases and J by 3 bases, and 16 bases separated the two germline ends. Germline values: CDR1 SGHAT, CDR2 FQDESV (reference sequence). This CDR3 has 15 residues.

The chain joins TRBV11-1 to TRBJ1-2, with D unclear. Sample: CD4+ T cells from blood, cultured in vitro, taken before SARS-CoV-2 vaccination. The sequence came from a human donor who had recovered from COVID-19. CDR3 bases: TGTGCCAGCAGCCCACGAACGACGGAGTACTATGGCTACACCTTC. It encodes CASSPRTTEYYGYTF.